Listed here are 22 T cell receptor beta chains from one sample, sequenced in a study of Ad26.COV2.S vaccination and SARS-CoV-2 variants. Specified treatment: about 20 received Ad26.COV2.S at low or high dose, single or two shots; 5 received placebo; per-sample allocation not given. The samples were gathered on day 63 after the first injection of vaccine or placebo. Produced via immunoSEQ multiplex PCR; TCRdb's table is partial and in-frame only. The table lists fewer than 400,000 clones, 75% to 90% of them singletons, with 4.5% to 5.5% in the top ten. The material was peripheral blood, obtained in a trial of Ad26.COV2.S vaccine versus placebo. Every receptor here comes from a person aged 18 to 65 who received the Ad26.COV2.S COVID-19 vaccine or a placebo.

J is TRBJ1-1 and V is TRBV11-1; D is perhaps TRBD1 (5 bases). The CDR3 is 13 residues long. Germline assignment: CDR1 SGHAT and CDR2 FQDESV (reference sequence). V gave up 5 bases and J gave up 8 bases, with 15 bases separating them. The CDR3 DNA reads as TGTGCCAGCAGCCCCGAAACTGCAGGGGAAGCTTTCTTT. As protein: CASSPETAGEAFF.

The CDR3 nucleotides read TGTGCCAGCAGCCTAACGGGAGATTACGAGCAGTACGTC. This translates into CASSLTGDYEQYV. The chain uses TRBV7-9 and TRBJ2-7; D is possibly TRBD2 (6 bases). V was pared by 5 bases and J by 4 bases, with 12 bases between. CDR1 and CDR2 (germline): SEHNR, FQNEAQ (reference sequence). CDR3 size: 13 residues.

The gene calls are TRBV5-1 and TRBJ1-1; no firm D call. V was trimmed by 0 bases and J by 3 bases, leaving 12 bases between them. This CDR3 comprises 15 residues. The germline CDR1 and CDR2 sequences are SGHRS and YFSETQ. As DNA, the CDR3 is TGCGCCAGCAGCTTGGCCCCGGACGGATACACTGAAGCTTTCTTT. Translated: CASSLAPDGYTEAFF.

The chain recombines TRBV7-9 with TRBJ2-5; 13 bases are a match to TRBD2. The CDR3 is 15 residues long. Germline V gene data show CDR1 as SEHNR and CDR2 as FQNEAQ (reference sequence). V gave up 4 bases and J gave up 3 bases; unmatched junction bases: 2. CDR3 DNA sequence: TGTGCCAGCAGCTCCGGGACTAGCGGGGAAGAGACCCAGTACTTC. Residues: CASSSGTSGEETQYF.

V gene TRBV2 combines with J gene TRBJ2-5; 8 bases are a match to TRBD2. CDR1 is SNHLY, CDR2 FYNNEI, per germline. The CDR3 totals 14 residues. V lost 6 bases and J lost 4; bases outside the gene matches: 7. The DNA of the CDR3 is TGTGCCAGCAGGGGAGGACTAGCCGGAGAGACCCAGTACTTC. Translating gives CASRGGLAGETQYF.

The V call is TRBV27, the J call TRBJ1-2; 11 bases are shared with TRBD1. V dropped 5 bases and J dropped 2; count of bases not matched to a gene: 4. The CDR3 extends over 15 amino acids. Looked up from germline, CDR1 is MNHEY and CDR2 is SMNVEV (reference sequence). The CDR3 DNA sequence: TGTGCCAGCAGTCTCCGGGACAGGGGGAACTATGGCTACACCTTC. Encoded protein: CASSLRDRGNYGYTF.

The chain is built from TRBV27 and TRBJ2-5; D possibly corresponds to TRBD2 (5 bases). Germline CDR1 MNHEY, CDR2 SMNVEV (reference sequence). V lost 4 bases to trimming and J lost 4 bases, with 13 bases between them. The CDR3 sequence is 14 residues long. CDR3 residues: CASSSVLEGETQYF. The CDR3 bases are TGTGCCAGCAGTTCCGTACTAGAGGGAGAGACCCAGTACTTC.

J is TRBJ2-1 and V is TRBV5-3, with TRBD1 matching over 7 bases. TRBV5-3 is an open reading frame whose function is uncertain. Germline trimming cut 2 bases from V and 5 bases from J; bases unmatched to any gene: 25. The length of the CDR3 is 21 residues. The CDR3 reads CARSLGNGKGAGGGRNNEQFF. The CDR3 DNA reads TGTGCCAGAAGCTTAGGAAACGGGAAGGGGGCTGGGGGCGGTAGGAACAATGAGCAGTTCTTC.

In its sample, this clone was seen a few times. This sample includes further DNA sequences coding for the same CDR3. The V gene is TRBV5-1, the J gene TRBJ1-1; TRBD1 matches 7 bases. Germline CDR1 and CDR2: SGHRS and YFSETQ. The CDR3 is 14 amino acids. The V gene end was trimmed by 0 bases and the J gene end by 1 base; junction bases not matched to a gene: 0. The CDR3 spells CASSLGDRNTEAFF. The CDR3 DNA sequence: TGCGCCAGCAGCTTGGGGGACAGGAACACTGAAGCTTTCTTT. The entire variable domain, with the rest obtained from reference TRBV5-1 and TRBJ1-1, is as follows: KAGVTQTPRYLIKTRGQQVTLSCSPISGHRSVSWYQQTPGQGLQFLFEYFSETQRNKGNFPGRFSGRQFSNSRSEMNVSTLELGDSALYLCASSLGDRNTEAFFGQGTRLTVV.

This clone was recorded once. V usage is TRBV2 and J usage is TRBJ1-3; weak D call: TRBD1 (5 bases). The CDR3 totals 13 residues. Germline V gives CDR1 SNHLY, CDR2 FYNNEI. The V gene lost 10 bases and the J gene lost 0 bases, with 10 bases spanning the gap. CDR3 sequence (DNA): TGTGCCAAATTGGGACCCTCTGGAAACACCATATATTTT. Its translation is CAKLGPSGNTIYF.

The sample holds one count of this clone. The V gene is TRBV6-4, the J gene TRBJ2-3, with TRBD2 matching 8 bases. The CDR3 covers 15 residues. The V and J ends lost 3 bases and 10 bases, in that order; junction bases with no gene match: 12. In germline, CDR1 is MRHNA, CDR2 SNTAGT. The CDR3: CASSELGAGAEAQYF. The DNA for the CDR3 is TGTGCCAGCAGTGAGTTGGGAGCGGGGGCGGAGGCGCAGTATTTT.

The gene calls are TRBV9 and TRBJ2-4, with D tentatively TRBD2 (5 bases). The V gene lost 1 base and the J gene lost 8 bases, with 10 bases spanning the gap. Germline loops: CDR1 SGDLS, CDR2 YYNGEE. This CDR3 comprises 13 residues. The CDR3 is CASSVSHGDIQYF. CDR3 coding DNA: TGTGCCAGCAGCGTAAGTCACGGGGACATTCAGTACTTC.

The chain uses TRBV5-4 and TRBJ2-5; D is ambiguous. CDR1 SGHNT and CDR2 YYREEE come from the germline V gene (reference sequence). This CDR3 is built from 15 residues. V lost 0 bases, J lost 2 bases, and 11 bases lay in between. This CDR3 reads CASSLDGFGQETQYF. In DNA, the CDR3 is TGTGCCAGCAGCTTGGATGGTTTCGGGCAAGAGACCCAGTACTTC.

This rearrangement joins TRBV11-3 to TRBJ2-2; TRBD1 is a possible D gene (5 bases). CDR1 and CDR2 (germline): SGHNT, YENEEA. V was clipped by 5 bases and J by 4 bases, with 14 bases between them. The CDR3 totals 15 residues. The CDR3 DNA follows: TGTGCCAGCAGCCCCGCGACAGCCCGCACCGGGGAGCTGTTTTTT. Residues: CASSPATARTGELFF.

The V call is TRBV12-3 or TRBV12-4, the J call TRBJ1-2; 9 bases are shared with TRBD1. The V segment lost 5 bases and the J segment 8 bases; nucleotides outside the gene matches: 6. The CDR3 contains 13 residues. As DNA, the CDR3 is TGTGCCAGCAGTCCGGACAGGGGCTGGGGCTACACCTTC. This gives the protein CASSPDRGWGYTF.

In DNA, the CDR3 is TGTGCCTGGAGTATGGGGGCCACCGGGGAGCTGTTTTTT. Protein product: CAWSMGATGELFF. The chain uses TRBV30 and TRBJ2-2; tentative D call: TRBD1 (6 bases). Trimming took 2 bases from V and 4 from J, leaving 8 bases between them. The CDR3 is made up of 13 amino acids. Germline V gene sequence: CDR1 GTSNPN, CDR2 SVGIG (reference sequence).

This clone has just a few counts. This chain joins TRBV14 and TRBJ1-6, with D maybe TRBD1 (5 bases). Germline V gives CDR1 SGHDN, CDR2 FVKESK. Trimming stripped 3 bases from V and 10 bases from J, with 10 bases between. This CDR3 is built from 13 residues. The CDR3 nucleotides are TGTGCCAGCAGCCAGTGGAGGGGCTCACCCCTCCACTTT. Its translation is CASSQWRGSPLHF.

V and J are TRBV30 and TRBJ1-6; D not certain. CDR1 and CDR2 (germline): GTSNPN, SVGIG (reference sequence). The CDR3 contains 13 residues. Trimming stripped 4 bases from V and 10 bases from J, with 14 bases between. CDR3 sequence: CAWMVGYRSPLHF. The CDR3 DNA follows: TGTGCCTGGATGGTAGGGTATAGGTCACCCCTCCACTTT. Full variable domain (remainder filled in from reference TRBV30 and TRBJ1-6): SQTIHQWPATLVQPVGSPLSLECTVEGTSNPNLYWYRQAAGRGLQLLFYSVGIGQISSEVPQNLSASRPQDRQFILSSKKLLLSDSGFYLCAWMVGYRSPLHFGNGTRLTVT.

The chain uses TRBV5-4 and TRBJ2-3, with 15 bases that match TRBD2. This CDR3 has 18 residues. Losses at the gene ends were 0 bases for V and 4 bases for J; bases not matched to a gene: 6. Germline lookup yields CDR1 SGHNT and CDR2 YYREEE (reference sequence). CDR3 nucleotide sequence: TGTGCCAGCAGCTTGGGGACTAGCGGGGGGGCAGTTGCAGATACGCAGTATTTT. Its protein is CASSLGTSGGAVADTQYF.

The chain recombines TRBV25-1 with TRBJ1-2; D is unclear. Germline CDR1 and CDR2: MGHDK and SYGVNS. V was clipped by 6 bases and J by 7 bases, with 15 bases between them. This CDR3 is built from 13 residues. The CDR3 region has the DNA TGTGCCAGCAGCGCGGATAAGAAGACTGGCTACACCTTC. It yields the protein CASSADKKTGYTF.

The rearrangement links TRBV7-8 to TRBJ1-5; no firm D call. Trimming stripped 5 bases from V and 1 base from J, with 15 bases between. The CDR3 sequence is 16 residues long. The germline CDR1 and CDR2 sequences are SGHVS and FQNEAQ. The chain's CDR3 is CASSLLGVGSNQPQHF. CDR3 in DNA: TGTGCCAGCAGCCTGCTTGGGGTAGGAAGCAATCAGCCCCAGCATTTT.

The chain links TRBV18 to TRBJ2-5, with TRBD1 matching over 8 bases. J lost 4 bases, V lost 6 bases, and 10 bases had no gene match. The CDR3 contains 15 residues. Per the germline V gene, CDR1 is KGHSH and CDR2 is LQKENI. CDR3 in DNA: TGTGCCAGCTCCCCCGGACAGGGCTCGAGAGAGACCCAGTACTTC. Protein product: CASSPGQGSRETQYF.